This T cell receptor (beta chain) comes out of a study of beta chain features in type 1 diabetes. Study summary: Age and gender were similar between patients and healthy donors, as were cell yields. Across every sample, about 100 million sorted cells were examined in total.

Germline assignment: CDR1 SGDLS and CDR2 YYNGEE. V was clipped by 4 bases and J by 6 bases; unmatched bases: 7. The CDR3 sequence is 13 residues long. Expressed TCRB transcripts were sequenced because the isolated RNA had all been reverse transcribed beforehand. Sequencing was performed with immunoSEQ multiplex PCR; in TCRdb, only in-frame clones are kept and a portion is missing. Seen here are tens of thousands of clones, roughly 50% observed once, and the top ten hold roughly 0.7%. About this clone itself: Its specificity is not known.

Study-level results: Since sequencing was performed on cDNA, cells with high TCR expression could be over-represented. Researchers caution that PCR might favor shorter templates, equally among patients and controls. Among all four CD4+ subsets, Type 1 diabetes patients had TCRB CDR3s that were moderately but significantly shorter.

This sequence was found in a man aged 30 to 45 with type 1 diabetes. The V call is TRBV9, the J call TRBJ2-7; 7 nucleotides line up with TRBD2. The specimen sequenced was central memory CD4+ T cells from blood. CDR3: CASSPGVAGEQYF. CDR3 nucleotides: TGTGCCAGCAGCCCGGGGGTAGCGGGCGAGCAGTACTTC. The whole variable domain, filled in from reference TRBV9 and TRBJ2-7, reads DSGVTQTPKHLITATGQRVTLRCSPRSGDLSVYWYQQSLDQGLQFLIQYYNGEERAKGNILERFSAQQFPDLHSELNLSSLELGDSALYFCASSPGVAGEQYFGPGTRLTVT.